The present T cell receptor (beta chain) was sequenced within a study of T cell clones after liver transplantation (dated by TCRdb to between 2017 and 2020). Turning to the overall study: The samples were obtained from ITN030ST, a randomized trial that attempted immunosuppression withdrawal within 2 years after liver transplantation. Donor-reactive T cell clones were identified using TCRbeta sequencing after a pre-transplant mixed lymphocyte reaction and were then followed in post-transplant blood. As an antigen-independent comparator for the donor-reactive sequences, third party-reactive TCRbeta sequences from pre-transplant MLRs were identified as well. Three of the eight recipients were HCV-positive; the others were transplanted for non-autoimmune, non-viral indications. Of the 8 liver transplant recipients making up the studied cohort, 3 were classified as tolerant and 5 as non-tolerant. Subjects received no induction therapy and standard immunosuppression until randomization at 12-24 months post-transplant. Tolerance was defined as complete immunosuppression withdrawal for at least one year with no rise in liver enzymes beyond twice the upper limit of normal. Blood samples were collected pre-transplant, pre-randomization before withdrawal, and post-randomization after either complete withdrawal or failed withdrawal. Study-level results and caveats: A greater decline was seen for donor-reactive sequences than for third party-reactive sequences, suggesting partial antigen-specific deletion unrelated to withdrawal success. A significant post-transplant decrease in circulating donor-reactive CD4 TCRbeta sequences was observed in 5 of 8 subjects, irrespective of tolerance or HCV status. Because allograft tissue specimens were not available, migration of donor-reactive T cells into the graft, rather than deletion, may have occurred. When repertoire turnover was accounted for, significantly reduced detection of donor-reactive sequences was found in 7 of 8 subjects for CD4 and in 8 of 8 subjects for CD8. Low numbers of available donor cells limited the measurable donor-reactive repertoire in a couple of subjects. The conclusions were preliminary, being limited by small, heterogeneous patient numbers and by non-standardized post-transplant time points.

The CDR3, from cysteine to phenylalanine, totals 15 residues. The retained sequence is limited to the CDR3, 45 bases, with the frame set at the first base. V and J are truncated by 4 bases and 10 bases respectively, leaving an intervening sequence of 22 bases. In the germline V gene, CDR1 corresponds to SNHLY and CDR2 to FYNNEI. Details on this clone: It lacks a known antigen. It has no much larger one-base neighbor in the sample; base qualities were not kept.

High-throughput TCRbeta CDR3 sequencing of frozen genomic DNA was performed by immunoSEQ, with PCR amplification, mapping, bias correction and internal controls included. The published analysis was carried out like this. Only productive rearrangements were retained, and each unique TCRbeta sequence was defined by its CDR3 nucleotide sequence together with its V and J gene. A sequence counted as donor-reactive only if the sequence showed at least 5-fold expansion in CFSE-low cells compared with unstimulated pre-transplant cells and had a frequency of at least 0.01%. Minimum frequency thresholds were set for each subject based on the unstimulated sample with the lowest template count, ensuring at least 90% detection power. Jensen-Shannon divergence between the top 1000 TCRbeta sequences post-transplant and pre-transplant was used to measure repertoire turnover. Two-sided Fisher's exact tests were used to test for changes in the detection of donor-reactive sequences. As stored in TCRdb, this immuneACCESS dataset retains in-frame rearrangements with V and J assigned. A fraction of the clones does not appear; measured against another copy, unresolved V genes explain less than half of the discrepancy, and the remainder lacks a known reason. V, J and clone size reflect that table, while D and trimming were determined from the DNA. The sample table contains approximately 72,000 clones; only one count was recorded for under 95% of them. The biggest ten clones account for less than 3% of the sample.

This specimen's time point label, per the study, means: pre-transplant. Unstimulated PBMCs, after thawing, were stained for CD3, CD4 and CD8 and then FACS-sorted into CD3+CD4+ and CD3+CD8+ populations. Each of the 8 studied subjects was randomized to immunosuppression withdrawal. The Qiagen DNeasy Blood and Tissue Kit was used to isolate genomic DNA. This TCR derives from a human donor who received a liver transplant. The sequence joins TRBV2 to TRBJ1-1; matching of 5 bases hints at TRBD1 as the D gene. Sequences were derived from CD4+ T cells from blood, sampled before liver transplant. The nucleotides read TGTGCCAGCAGTGTAAAGGCAGCTAATAACGGGGGAGCTTTCTTT. The resulting protein is CASSVKAANNGGAFF.